This is a list of T cell receptor beta chains from one sample in a study of blood T cell repertoires in COVID-19. The method was immunoSEQ multiplex PCR; TCRdb's version includes in-frame clones alone and lacks a portion of them. The repertoire holds approximately 99,000 clones, around 84% seen once, with 13% in the top ten. The sample was peripheral blood. Source of these receptors: a woman aged 60-70 years in a cohort sampled during active or convalescent COVID-19. Each CDR3 is given with its conserved first and last residue. D genes are given only for firm matches. A row's size may be missing; if present it is once, few, many or a size class.

d_call	j_call	v_call	clone_size	cdr3_nt	cdr3_aa
NA	TRBJ2-7	TRBV6-5	NA	TGTGCCAGCAGTTACTCCGCTAGGTACGAGCAGTACTTC	CASSYSARYEQYF
TRBD1	TRBJ1-5	TRBV6-5	NA	TGTGCCAGCAGAGCGCGCCGACAGGGGGGTCAGCCCCAGCATTTT	CASRARRQGGQPQHF
TRBD2	TRBJ2-3	TRBV4-1	NA	TGCGCCAGCAGCCTCCCAACGGGGGGGGCAGATACGCAGTATTTT	CASSLPTGGADTQYF
NA	TRBJ2-7	TRBV28	NA	TGTGCCAGCAGTTTATCCACCTACGAGCAGTACTTC	CASSLSTYEQYF
TRBD1	TRBJ1-2	TRBV3-1/TRBV3-2	NA	TGTGCCAGCAGCCAAGATGGAGGGGGCGACGGCTACACCTTC	CASSQDGGGDGYTF
NA	TRBJ1-4	TRBV19	NA	TGTGCCAGTACCACAAAGGGGAGGGGTAATGAAAAACTGTTTTTT	CASTTKGRGNEKLFF
TRBD1	TRBJ1-6	TRBV9	NA	TGTGCCAGCAGCCCCCGGACAGGAGGGAGTTCACCCCTCCACTTT	CASSPRTGGSSPLHF
NA	TRBJ1-2	TRBV28	once	TGTGCCGGAAACAGGGCTGGCAATGGCTACACCTTC	CAGNRAGNGYTF
NA	TRBJ2-1	TRBV7-8	NA	TGTGCCAGCAGCCCAGGGCGGGGGCCGTTGTACAATGAGCAGTTCTTC	CASSPGRGPLYNEQFF
TRBD2	TRBJ2-1	TRBV10-3	NA	TGTGCCACGGCGGGACTAGCGGACTACAATGAGCAGTTCTTC	CATAGLADYNEQFF
NA	TRBJ2-5	TRBV3-1/TRBV3-2	NA	TGTGCCAGCAGCCGCGCAGAGGGGGGGTTAGAGTACTTC	CASSRAEGGLEYF
NA	TRBJ2-1	TRBV7-2	NA	TGTGCCAGCAGCTTAGTCGGGAGTGACCCCTACAATGAGCAGTTCTTC	CASSLVGSDPYNEQFF
TRBD1	TRBJ1-1	TRBV5-1	NA	TGCGCCAGCAGCTGGATGACAGGGGGGAACACTGAAGCTTTCTTT	CASSWMTGGNTEAFF
TRBD1	TRBJ1-1	TRBV7-9	NA	TGTGCCAGCAGCCAGGGACAGGGCCCCGTTAGGCTCACTGAAGCTTTCTTT	CASSQGQGPVRLTEAFF
NA	TRBJ2-1	TRBV5-6	few	TGTGCCAGCAGCTATGCCTCTAAGTCGTTCTTC	CASSYASKSFF
NA	TRBJ2-1	TRBV24-1	NA	TGTGCCACCAGCCAATACAATGAGCAGTTCTTC	CATSQYNEQFF
TRBD2	TRBJ2-1	TRBV2	NA	TGTGCCAGCAGTGGACTAGCGGGAGTCTACAATGAGCAGTTCTTC	CASSGLAGVYNEQFF
NA	TRBJ2-7	TRBV7-2	NA	TGTGCCAGCAGCCAGGACTGGCTCTCCTACGAGCAGTACTTC	CASSQDWLSYEQYF
NA	TRBJ1-5	TRBV7-8	NA	TGTGCCAGCAGCTTAGAGAGAGTCAGGTCAAGCAATCAGCCCCAGCATTTT	CASSLERVRSSNQPQHF
TRBD2	TRBJ2-1	TRBV5-1	once	TGCGCCAGCAGCTTTCGAACTAGCGGGGACCTCTCGCAGTTCTTC	CASSFRTSGDLSQFF
NA	TRBJ1-5	TRBV18	NA	TGTGCCAGCTCACCACAGGGGATCAATCAGCCCCAGCATTTT	CASSPQGINQPQHF
NA	TRBJ2-5	TRBV5-1	NA	TGCGCCAGCAGCCCGGTAGCAGGGAGGGAGACCCAGTACTTC	CASSPVAGRETQYF
TRBD1	TRBJ1-2	TRBV5-1	NA	TGCGCCAGCAGCCCCCTGGGACAGGGTAACAATGGCTACACCTTC	CASSPLGQGNNGYTF
NA	TRBJ1-4	TRBV29-1	NA	TGCAGCGTTGTAACAGGGAATGAAAAACTGTTTTTT	CSVVTGNEKLFF
NA	TRBJ2-7	TRBV7-2	NA	TGTGCCAGCAGCTTAGTCCCGGTAGCGTCCTACGAGCAGTACTTC	CASSLVPVASYEQYF
TRBD1	TRBJ1-2	TRBV7-3	NA	TGTGCCAGCAGCCTCGCGCGGACAGGGGGTATTGGTGGCTACACCTTC	CASSLARTGGIGGYTF
TRBD1	TRBJ1-5	TRBV6-2/TRBV6-3	NA	TGTGCCAGCAGTTACAGCAGGGGGGTTAGTCAGCCCCAGCATTTT	CASSYSRGVSQPQHF
NA	TRBJ2-1	TRBV18	once	TGTGCCAGCTCACCATGGGGGGGGCTACTCAATGAGCAGTTCTTC	CASSPWGGLLNEQFF
NA	TRBJ2-1	TRBV6-5	NA	TGTGCCAGCAGTAGTGGAGGGGGCGATGAGCAGTTCTTC	CASSSGGGDEQFF
NA	TRBJ1-5	TRBV24-1	NA	TGTGCCACCAGCGGGCAGGGTCCGAACCAGCCCCAGCATTTT	CATSGQGPNQPQHF
NA	TRBJ1-5	TRBV5-1	NA	TGCGCCAGCAGCCCTGCGGGGGCGGGTCAGCCCCAGCATTTT	CASSPAGAGQPQHF
NA	TRBJ2-6	TRBV7-6	NA	TGTGCCAGCAGCGGAGGACCCCTTCTTGGGGCCAACGTCCTGACTTTC	CASSGGPLLGANVLTF
TRBD2	TRBJ2-3	TRBV10-1	NA	TGCGCCAGCAGACGGGGGGTTTCTAGCACAGATACGCAGTATTTT	CASRRGVSSTDTQYF
TRBD1	TRBJ1-1	TRBV20-1	once	TGCAGTGCTAGTCCCCGGACAGGGGACGTGAACACTGAAGCTTTCTTT	CSASPRTGDVNTEAFF
NA	TRBJ2-3	TRBV21-1	once	TGTGCCAGCGCCGCGGGAGTTCCTCACACAGATACGCAGTATTTT	CASAAGVPHTDTQYF
NA	TRBJ2-7	TRBV21-1	NA	TGTGCCAGCAGCACCCCAATAGCGGGAGGACCTACGTTGATCTACGAGCAGTACTTC	CASSTPIAGGPTLIYEQYF
TRBD1	TRBJ1-2	TRBV28	NA	TGTGCCAGCAGCGACAGGGCAGATGGCTACACCTTC	CASSDRADGYTF
TRBD2	TRBJ2-1	TRBV3-1/TRBV3-2	NA	TGTGCCAGCAGTGGACTAGCGGGGGTCGATGAGCAGTTCTTC	CASSGLAGVDEQFF
TRBD2	TRBJ2-5	TRBV7-3	once	TGTGCCAGCAGCTTAGGGCGGGAGAGGGAGACCCAGTACTTC	CASSLGRERETQYF
NA	TRBJ2-3	TRBV4-2	NA	TGTGCCAGCAGCCCACGGACTCAACGAGGGGATACGCAGTATTTT	CASSPRTQRGDTQYF
NA	TRBJ2-5	TRBV28	NA	TGTGCCAGCAGTCCTACAGGGAAGATAGGGGACGAGACCCAGTACTTC	CASSPTGKIGDETQYF
NA	TRBJ1-4	TRBV19	once	TGTGCCAGTAGGGACGGATCGGGATGGCACGAAAAACTGTTTTTT	CASRDGSGWHEKLFF
TRBD1	TRBJ1-4	TRBV6-1	NA	TGTGCCAGCAGTGCTCGACAGGGGGCAACTAATGAAAAACTGTTTTTT	CASSARQGATNEKLFF
TRBD1	TRBJ1-2	TRBV7-3	NA	TGTGCCAGCAGCGCCGGGACAGGAGCCTATGGCTACACCTTC	CASSAGTGAYGYTF
TRBD1	TRBJ2-5	TRBV14	NA	TGTGCCAGCAGCGGACGGACAGGGTTTTACCAAGAGACCCAGTACTTC	CASSGRTGFYQETQYF
NA	TRBJ2-7	TRBV28	NA	TGTGCCAGCAGTACCTACAGGGTTGGAGAGCAGTACTTC	CASSTYRVGEQYF
NA	TRBJ1-4	TRBV9	NA	TGTGCCAGCAGCGTGGGACATGCAACTAATGAAAAACTGTTTTTT	CASSVGHATNEKLFF
NA	TRBJ1-5	TRBV28	NA	TGTGCCAGCAGTTTAGGGGGGAGCGGTCAGCCCCAGCATTTT	CASSLGGSGQPQHF